A selection of T cell receptor beta chains follows, all from one sample in a study of T cell responses to AZD1222 COVID-19 vaccine. The method was immunoSEQ multiplex PCR; TCRdb's version includes in-frame clones alone and lacks a portion of them. The sample holds approximately 150,000 clones, 92% seen once. The sequences come from peripheral blood, collected on day 0 of AZD1222 vaccination. The receptors here all came from an adult in good health. CDR3s leave out the opening cysteine and the closing phenylalanine or tryptophan. The order of the fields is J gene, V gene, CDR3 protein.

J: TRBJ1-2; V: TRBV27; CDR3: ASRRQGVNYGYT
J: TRBJ1-5; V: TRBV6-5; CDR3: ASSYSGQHNQPQH
J: TRBJ1-3; V: TRBV9; CDR3: ASSGYLGSKGNTIY
J: TRBJ2-5; V: TRBV2; CDR3: ASRLAETQY
J: TRBJ1-2; V: TRBV6-5; CDR3: ASSAPGGDGYT
J: TRBJ2-2; V: TRBV9; CDR3: ASSALNTGELF
J: TRBJ2-5; V: TRBV7-8; CDR3: ASSLPAGSETQY
J: TRBJ1-5; V: TRBV6-6; CDR3: ASSGTLHQPQH
J: TRBJ2-1; V: TRBV2; CDR3: ASSGSGRASNEQF
J: TRBJ2-7; V: TRBV5-6; CDR3: ASSTLVSPEQY
J: TRBJ2-3; V: TRBV6-4; CDR3: ASSDSARESSDTQY
J: TRBJ1-6; V: TRBV29-1; CDR3: SVGGSPLH
J: TRBJ1-5; V: TRBV12-3/TRBV12-4; CDR3: ASSLDLNQPQH
J: TRBJ2-7; V: TRBV7-8; CDR3: ASSLGRTAEPL
J: TRBJ2-3; V: TRBV9; CDR3: ASSALTGGESTDTQY
J: TRBJ2-1; V: TRBV3-1/TRBV3-2; CDR3: ASSAYRGEQF
J: TRBJ2-5; V: TRBV7-2; CDR3: ASSPGTAYQETQY
J: TRBJ1-2; V: TRBV5-1; CDR3: ASSLDRNYGYT
J: TRBJ2-7; V: TRBV29-1; CDR3: SVLRRGGRGLASSYEQY
J: TRBJ1-3; V: TRBV18; CDR3: ASSPFGEDTIY
J: TRBJ1-5; V: TRBV19; CDR3: ASSMTVQPQH
J: TRBJ1-1; V: TRBV5-1; CDR3: ASTGPAGNTEAF
J: TRBJ1-5; V: TRBV19; CDR3: ASSITRGAANQPQH
J: TRBJ2-7; V: TRBV7-8; CDR3: ASSFPGDHEQY
J: TRBJ2-3; V: TRBV5-1; CDR3: ASSLGGHTSTDTQY
J: TRBJ2-3; V: TRBV28; CDR3: ASSPWTSGADTQY
J: TRBJ2-1; V: TRBV18; CDR3: ASSPGKGLYNEQF
J: TRBJ1-1; V: TRBV27; CDR3: ASSQGFRTEAF
J: TRBJ1-3; V: TRBV19; CDR3: ASTIIEPGNTIY
J: TRBJ2-7; V: TRBV3-1/TRBV3-2; CDR3: ASSLRASGEQY
J: TRBJ2-7; V: TRBV7-2; CDR3: ASSLQRGGSSSYEQY
J: TRBJ2-3; V: TRBV6-6; CDR3: ASSRGLADRSTDTQY
J: TRBJ2-1; V: TRBV14; CDR3: ASSRLADTYNEQF
J: TRBJ2-5; V: TRBV11-2; CDR3: ASSLKPGVVETQY
J: TRBJ1-1; V: TRBV6-1; CDR3: ASSEVTYTEAF
J: TRBJ2-2; V: TRBV19; CDR3: ATHRGPPANTGELF
J: TRBJ1-5; V: TRBV6-5; CDR3: ASSEGQNQPQH
J: TRBJ1-2; V: TRBV2; CDR3: ASNHRENDYGYT
J: TRBJ1-2; V: TRBV20-1; CDR3: SAKGYGYT
J: TRBJ2-1; V: TRBV11-3; CDR3: ASSPGRGRYNEQF
J: TRBJ2-2; V: TRBV21-1; CDR3: ASSKLLAGETGELF
J: TRBJ1-5; V: TRBV19; CDR3: ASSRRVGQPQH
J: TRBJ2-6; V: TRBV2; CDR3: ASSRAGTWAGANVLT